The rows below give T cell receptor beta chains drawn from one sample of a study of blood T cell repertoires in COVID-19. Measured with immunoSEQ multiplex PCR; TCRdb has only the in-frame clones, and not every one. This table holds hundreds of thousands of clones, less than 90% found once. The source material was PBMCs or T cells enriched from blood (not recorded which). Receptors originate from a woman in her forties who had recovered from COVID-19. Each CDR3 is given with its conserved first and last residue. The order of the fields is J gene, V gene, CDR3 protein.

>TRBJ2-3|TRBV4-1
CASSQETSGSADTQYF
>TRBJ2-2|TRBV7-2
CASSLAGLAGGTGELFF
>TRBJ2-4|TRBV29-1
CSVAGGAGGWTFTKNIQYF
>TRBJ2-7|TRBV28
CASSHLTGMSSYEQYF
>TRBJ1-1|TRBV12-3/TRBV12-4
CASSYLRDTEAFF
>TRBJ2-7|TRBV5-1
CASSLLGREDEQYF
>TRBJ2-7|TRBV9
CASSLTLGTAVSEQYF
>TRBJ2-2|TRBV27
CASSFGNRVAGGPSTGELFF
>TRBJ2-2|TRBV19
CASFQRKNTGELFF
>TRBJ1-6|TRBV2
CASSRQENSPLHF
>TRBJ1-2|TRBV7-9
CASSLDPVVGGYTF
>TRBJ1-1|TRBV5-1
CASSLIGGSNTEAFF
>TRBJ1-3|TRBV7-2
CASSFKTGNTIYF
>TRBJ2-2|TRBV10-2
CASSDSSLAGGYTGELFF
>TRBJ2-5|TRBV24-1
CATSDSAGTGRETQYF
>TRBJ2-3|TRBV10-3
CAISEWTSGSADTQYF
>TRBJ2-1|TRBV5-4
CASSPTGSSYNEQFF